What follows are 30 T cell receptor beta chains derived from one specimen sequenced in a study of T cell responses to AZD1222 COVID-19 vaccine. Generated by immunoSEQ multiplex PCR, the TCRdb table keeps only in-frame clones and is missing some. The table has fewer than 130,000 clones, 92% seen once. The sequencing used peripheral blood, collected on day 0 of AZD1222 vaccination. Every receptor here comes from an adult in good health.

This chain uses TRBV4-3 with TRBJ2-2; D is ambiguous. CDR3 size: 14 residues. Germline V gene lookup returns CDR1 LGHNA and CDR2 YSLEER. Deletions cut 0 bases from V and 6 bases from J, with 8 bases between. The chain's CDR3 is CASSQEPVPGELFF. The DNA of the CDR3 is TGCGCCAGCAGCCAAGAGCCGGTCCCCGGGGAGCTGTTTTTT.

V usage is TRBV7-2 and J usage is TRBJ2-3, with D possibly being TRBD1 (5 bases). This CDR3 is 16 amino acids long. Germline CDR1 is SGHTA and CDR2 is FQGNSA. V lost 5 bases and J lost 2, with 17 bases in between. The CDR3, as DNA: TGTGCCAGCAGCCCTCTTGGCAGGGTATACACAGATACGCAGTATTTT. Translation: CASSPLGRVYTDTQYF.

J is TRBJ2-3 and V is TRBV27; a weak D match, TRBD2 (5 bases). Germline V CDR1 and CDR2: MNHEY, SMNVEV (reference sequence). With 2 bases removed from V and 4 bases from J, the gap between germline ends came to 7 bases. This CDR3 has 13 residues. The CDR3 DNA follows: TGTGCCAGCAGTTTAGAGGGTCCAGATACGCAGTATTTT. Its protein is CASSLEGPDTQYF.

This chain connects TRBV5-8 to TRBJ2-1; D is unclear. The CDR3 has 12 residues. V dropped 6 bases and J dropped 8 bases, with 12 bases sitting between them. Germline V gene sequence: CDR1 SGHTS, CDR2 YDEGEE. Here the CDR3 DNA reads TGTGCCAGCATCCTGCAAACCGATGAGCAGTTCTTC. Amino acids: CASILQTDEQFF.

The J gene is TRBJ2-2, the V gene TRBV11-2; D unresolved. The CDR3 runs 13 residues. The V and J ends lost 0 bases and 6 bases respectively, with 5 bases between them. In germline, CDR1 is SGHAT, CDR2 FQNNGV. The CDR3 here is CASSLDLPGELFF. Here the CDR3 DNA reads TGTGCCAGCAGCTTAGATCTCCCCGGGGAGCTGTTTTTT.

This clone was found once. The chain combines TRBV6-5 with TRBJ2-3; no firm D call. The CDR3 is 11 residues long. The V end was cut by 5 bases, the J end by 2 bases, with 2 bases between. In germline, CDR1 is MNHEY, CDR2 SVGAGI. CDR3 sequence reads: CASSPTDTQYF. The CDR3 nucleotides read TGTGCCAGCAGTCCCACAGATACGCAGTATTTT.

This rearrangement joins TRBV28 to TRBJ1-1; perhaps TRBD1 as D (6 bases). Trimming removed 7 bases from V and 1 base from J, with 13 bases in between. The germline gives CDR1 MDHEN, CDR2 SYDVKM. The CDR3 length is 14 residues. CDR3 nucleotides: TGTGCCAGCACAATATCGACAGGGAACACTGAAGCTTTCTTT. Residues: CASTISTGNTEAFF.

The chain employs TRBV30 and TRBJ2-7; D is perhaps TRBD2 (7 bases). V lost 3 bases and J 5 bases, leaving 14 bases between the germline ends. The CDR3 totals 13 residues. Germline V lookup: CDR1 GTSNPN, CDR2 SVGIG (reference sequence). The CDR3 spells CAWRGGGVHEQYF. CDR3 nucleotides: TGTGCCTGGAGAGGGGGGGGAGTCCACGAGCAGTACTTC.

This chain links TRBV7-2 with TRBJ2-5; tentative D call: TRBD2 (6 bases). The CDR3 covers 14 residues. V shed 4 bases and J shed 3 bases, with 12 bases lying between them. Germline V gene sequence: CDR1 SGHTA, CDR2 FQGNSA. The CDR3, as DNA: TGTGCCAGCAGCTCCCCGGGACTGAAAGAGACCCAGTACTTC. Translation: CASSSPGLKETQYF.

The chain has TRBV4-2 and TRBJ2-1, with 14 positions matching TRBD2. The length of the CDR3 is 18 residues. CDR1 and CDR2 (germline): LGHNA, YNFKEQ. J lost 4 bases, V lost 0 bases, and 5 bases had no gene match. CDR3 in DNA: TGTGCCAGCAGCCAAGATTCGGGACTAGCGGGGGTTTACAATGAGCAGTTCTTC. This translates into CASSQDSGLAGVYNEQFF.

The chain employs TRBV5-1 and TRBJ1-6; the D gene is possibly TRBD1 (6 bases). This CDR3 is 17 amino acids long. V was clipped by 4 bases and J by 0 bases, with 14 bases between them. Germline CDR1 reads SGHRS; CDR2 reads YFSETQ. CDR3 in amino acids: CASSTTGPSSYNSPLHF. The CDR3 coding sequence is TGCGCCAGCAGCACCACAGGGCCGAGCTCCTATAATTCACCCCTCCACTTT.

The sample holds one count of this clone. This CDR3 is CASSPPSQNEKLFF. CDR3 nucleotides: TGTGCCAGCTCACCACCGTCCCAGAATGAAAAACTGTTTTTT. The chain couples TRBV18 to TRBJ1-4; D is unresolved. The CDR3 runs to 14 residues. The V gene lost 0 bases and the J gene lost 5 bases, with 7 bases spanning the gap. From germline, CDR1 is KGHSH and CDR2 LQKENI.

V is TRBV18 and J is TRBJ2-7; no definite D call. CDR1 and CDR2 (germline): KGHSH, LQKENI. V was trimmed by 6 bases and J by 0 bases, leaving 6 bases between them. This CDR3 spans 12 amino acids. This CDR3 reads CASSRSSYEQYF. CDR3 nucleotides: TGTGCCAGCTCCCGCAGCTCCTACGAGCAGTACTTC.

In DNA form, the CDR3 reads TGTGCCAGTAGTCTTGGGAAGGGTAGAGGCTACACCTTC. Protein product: CASSLGKGRGYTF. This sequence joins TRBV19 and TRBJ1-2, with unresolved D. V was cut by 5 bases and J by 8 bases, with 15 bases left in between. The germline gives CDR1 LNHDA, CDR2 SQIVND (reference sequence). The CDR3 is made up of 13 amino acids.

The chain carries TRBV7-9 and TRBJ2-1; TRBD1 matches 7 bases. Germline V gene data show CDR1 as SEHNR and CDR2 as FQNEAQ (reference sequence). Trimming removed 5 bases from V and 2 bases from J; junction bases left unmatched: 3. This CDR3 is built from 14 residues. The CDR3 is CASSPDRAYNEQFF. CDR3 bases: TGTGCCAGCAGCCCCGACAGGGCCTACAATGAGCAGTTCTTC.

The CDR3: CASSSAQRGGELFF. The CDR3 bases are TGTGCCAGCAGTTCCGCTCAAAGGGGAGGGGAGCTGTTTTTT. The J gene is TRBJ2-2, the V gene TRBV27, with D perhaps TRBD1 (5 bases). V lost 4 bases, J lost 8 bases, and 14 bases lay in between. The CDR3 extends over 14 amino acids. CDR1 MNHEY and CDR2 SMNVEV come from the germline V gene (reference sequence).

The chain joins TRBV20-1 to TRBJ1-1; the D is unclear. This CDR3 is 13 amino acids long. Germline V CDR1 and CDR2: DFQATT, SNEGSKA (reference sequence). Trimming shortened V by 3 bases and J by 5 bases, and 13 bases separated the two germline ends. CDR3 region: CSASSPGETEAFF. CDR3 bases: TGCAGTGCTAGTAGCCCGGGAGAAACTGAAGCTTTCTTT.

This clone was counted once. This chain joins TRBV15 and TRBJ1-2; D remains unclear. CDR1 LNHNV and CDR2 YYDKDF come from the germline V gene (reference sequence). The V end lost 4 bases, the J end lost 2 bases, and 14 bases lay between the germline ends. CDR3 length: 15 residues. The CDR3 reads CATSKETLGNYGYTF. CDR3 bases: TGTGCCACCAGCAAGGAGACCCTCGGAAACTATGGCTACACCTTC.

The count of this clone is one. The chain links TRBV6-5 to TRBJ1-2; possible D gene TRBD1, 5 bases. V was shortened by 5 bases and J by 0 bases, with 13 bases between the two germline ends. The CDR3 has 15 residues. Germline assignment: CDR1 MNHEY and CDR2 SVGAGI. CDR3: CASSNPGPANYGYTF. The CDR3 DNA follows: TGTGCCAGCAGTAATCCAGGGCCCGCTAACTATGGCTACACCTTC.

The chain joins TRBV6-2 or TRBV6-3 to TRBJ2-7; D unclear. The V gene's germline CDR1 is MNHEY and CDR2 SVGEGT. Deletions cut 3 bases from V and 4 bases from J, with 16 bases between. CDR3 length equals 15 residues. In DNA, the CDR3 is TGTGCCAGCAGTTATTCGGACCCCCGAATATACGAGCAGTACTTC. This gives the protein CASSYSDPRIYEQYF.

The V and J genes are TRBV9 and TRBJ1-1, with D unclear. Trimming cost V 4 bases and J 0 bases, with 10 bases left between them. The germline V gene has CDR1 SGDLS and CDR2 YYNGEE. The CDR3 spans 14 residues. The chain's CDR3 is CASSPRALNTEAFF. In DNA, the CDR3 is TGTGCCAGCAGCCCTCGGGCCTTGAACACTGAAGCTTTCTTT.

CDR3 DNA sequence: TGTGCCAGCAGCCAAGATCGAGCGGGTACCGGGGAGCTGTTTTTT. This translates into CASSQDRAGTGELFF. The J gene is TRBJ2-2, the V gene TRBV4-2, with a weak D call TRBD2 (6 bases). The CDR3 contains 15 residues. Trimming stripped 0 bases from V and 5 bases from J, with 10 bases between. Germline V gives CDR1 LGHNA, CDR2 YNFKEQ.

CDR3 protein: CASSLGGAFGYTF. The CDR3 bases are TGTGCCAGCAGTTTAGGGGGCGCGTTTGGCTACACCTTC. The chain couples TRBV12-3 or TRBV12-4 to TRBJ1-2, with D possibly TRBD1 on 5 matching bases. The CDR3 is 13 amino acids. Deletions cut 1 base from V and 7 bases from J, with 10 bases between.

This clone was counted a single time. The chain employs TRBV4-2 and TRBJ1-1, with 8 positions matching TRBD1. CDR3 length: 18 residues. Trimming removed 0 bases from V and 5 bases from J; junction bases left unmatched: 14. Germline V lookup: CDR1 LGHNA, CDR2 YNFKEQ. In DNA form, the CDR3 reads TGTGCCAGCAGCCAAGAGAGGGAACCCAGGGGGCGCGGGACTGAAGCTTTCTTT. Amino acid sequence: CASSQEREPRGRGTEAFF.

The chain carries TRBV18 and TRBJ2-3; 9 nucleotides match TRBD2. Looked up from germline, CDR1 is KGHSH and CDR2 is LQKENI. J was trimmed by 10 bases and V by 0 bases; bases with no gene match: 5. The CDR3 is made up of 14 amino acids. CDR3 loop: CASSPPIAGEAQYF. The CDR3 coding sequence is TGTGCCAGCTCACCACCAATAGCGGGGGAGGCGCAGTATTTT.

The V call is TRBV30, the J call TRBJ2-2; 9 nucleotides line up with TRBD1. Germline V gene data show CDR1 as GTSNPN and CDR2 as SVGIG (reference sequence). The CDR3 extends over 15 amino acids. V shed 2 bases, J shed 6 bases, and the junction held 7 bases outside the gene matches. The CDR3 reads CAWSPGTGKSGELFF. The CDR3 DNA reads TGTGCCTGGAGTCCGGGGACAGGGAAGTCCGGGGAGCTGTTTTTT.

The count of this clone is one. The chain has TRBV5-1 and TRBJ1-2, with a possible D match to TRBD1 (5 bases). This CDR3 is 14 amino acids long. The ends were cut back, 3 bases at V and 5 bases at J, with 14 bases in the middle. Per germline, CDR1 SGHRS and CDR2 YFSETQ. CDR3 DNA: TGCGCCAGCAGCTCGTCGGGGGAGGAGTATGGCTACACCTTC. The encoded protein is CASSSSGEEYGYTF.

This clone was observed a single time. The rearrangement uses TRBV19 and TRBJ1-2, with D possibly matching TRBD1 (6 bases). CDR3 length equals 17 residues. The germline V and J ends were trimmed by 5 bases and 4 bases, with 23 bases remaining between them. Germline CDR1 and CDR2: LNHDA and SQIVND (reference sequence). Written as DNA, the CDR3 is TGTGCCAGTAGTTCCCCGGGGCAGGGGACTCATTCCTATGGCTACACCTTC. Translated: CASSSPGQGTHSYGYTF.

The chain links TRBV18 to TRBJ2-2; 7 bases are a match to TRBD1. Trimming cost V 2 bases and J 5 bases; bases outside gene matches: 5. The V gene's germline CDR1 is KGHSH and CDR2 LQKENI. The CDR3 is 15 residues long. The CDR3 DNA reads as TGTGCCAGCTCACCAGCGTTGGACAGGACCGGGGAGCTGTTTTTT. Its translation is CASSPALDRTGELFF. The whole variable domain, remainder taken from reference TRBV18 and TRBJ2-2, is NAGVMQNPRHLVRRRGQEARLRCSPMKGHSHVYWYRQLPEEGLKFMVYLQKENIIDESGMPKERFSAEFPKEGPSILRIQQVVRGDSAAYFCASSPALDRTGELFFGEGSRLTVL.

This clone was observed once. The genes are TRBV29-1 and TRBJ2-3; D is uncertain. The ends were cut back, 5 bases at V and 4 bases at J, with 13 bases in the middle. The CDR3 extends over 13 amino acids. Germline V lookup: CDR1 SQVTM, CDR2 ANQGSEA. CDR3 nucleotides: TGCAGCGTTCCTCGTGAAGAGGCAGATACGCAGTATTTT. Encoded protein: CSVPREEADTQYF.